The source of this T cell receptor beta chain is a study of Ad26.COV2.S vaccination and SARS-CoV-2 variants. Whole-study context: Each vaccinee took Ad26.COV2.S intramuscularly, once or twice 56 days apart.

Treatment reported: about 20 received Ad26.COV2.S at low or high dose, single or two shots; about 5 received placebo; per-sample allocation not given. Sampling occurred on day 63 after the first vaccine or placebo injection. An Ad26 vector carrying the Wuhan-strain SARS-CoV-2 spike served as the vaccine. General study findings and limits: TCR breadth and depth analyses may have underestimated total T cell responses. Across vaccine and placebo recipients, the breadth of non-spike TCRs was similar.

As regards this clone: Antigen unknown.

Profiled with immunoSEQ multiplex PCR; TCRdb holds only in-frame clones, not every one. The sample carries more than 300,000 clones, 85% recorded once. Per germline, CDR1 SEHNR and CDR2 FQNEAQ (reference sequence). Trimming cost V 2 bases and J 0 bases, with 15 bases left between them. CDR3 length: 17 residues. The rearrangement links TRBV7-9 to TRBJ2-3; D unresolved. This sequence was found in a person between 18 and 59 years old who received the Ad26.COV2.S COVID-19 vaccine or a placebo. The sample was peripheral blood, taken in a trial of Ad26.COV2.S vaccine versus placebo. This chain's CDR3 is CASSLLQASTSTDTQYF. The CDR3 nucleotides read TGTGCCAGCAGCTTACTCCAGGCAAGCACTAGCACAGATACGCAGTATTTT.